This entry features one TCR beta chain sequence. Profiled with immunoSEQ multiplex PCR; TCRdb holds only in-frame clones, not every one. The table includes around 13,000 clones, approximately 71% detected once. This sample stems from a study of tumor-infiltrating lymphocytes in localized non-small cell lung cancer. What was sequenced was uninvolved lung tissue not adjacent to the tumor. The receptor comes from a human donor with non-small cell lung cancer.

CDR3 sequence (DNA): TGTGCCTGGAGTGTGAGGGGTTCAAACTACGAGCAGTACTTC. Translation gives CAWSVRGSNYEQYF. V gene TRBV30 combines with J gene TRBJ2-7; D may be TRBD1 or TRBD2 (5 bases each). The V end was cut by 0 bases, the J end by 3 bases, with 12 bases between. The CDR3 contains 14 residues. The germline V gene has CDR1 GTSNPN and CDR2 SVGIG (reference sequence). Using reference TRBV30 and TRBJ2-7 for the parts outside the CDR3, the full variable domain is SQTIHQWPATLVQPVGSPLSLECTVEGTSNPNLYWYRQAAGRGLQLLFYSVGIGQISSEVPQNLSASRPQDRQFILSSKKLLLSDSGFYLCAWSVRGSNYEQYFGPGTRLTVT.